The present T cell receptor (beta chain) was sequenced within a study of shared clonotypes between healthy human individuals. Study overall: Donors, aged 18 to 49, were a couple of women and a few men.

Assay used: immunoSEQ multiplex PCR; TCRdb lists only in-frame clones, some missing. The sample shows approximately 500,000 clones, approximately 95% of them seen only once. Notes on the study in general: The study found lower generation probabilities in non-shared clonotypes than in those shared by all four donors. Larger estimated richness was generally recorded for naive subsets relative to memory subsets.

This clone was seen just once. Its antigen is unknown. Only Caucasian adults living in Nashville, Tennessee made up the donor group. Sequenced material: naive CD4+ T cells sorted from blood. The subset denotes: CD45RA+ positively selected. This sequence originates from a woman aged 25 to 39 in good health.

CDR3 in amino acids: CASSLVASYNEQFF. CDR3 bases: TGTGCCAGCAGTTTAGTCGCCTCCTACAATGAGCAGTTCTTC. The genes are TRBV6-5 and TRBJ2-1; D remains unclear. The CDR3 is made up of 14 amino acids. The V gene's germline CDR1 is MNHEY and CDR2 SVGAGI. The V and J ends lost 4 bases and 0 bases respectively, with 7 bases between them.